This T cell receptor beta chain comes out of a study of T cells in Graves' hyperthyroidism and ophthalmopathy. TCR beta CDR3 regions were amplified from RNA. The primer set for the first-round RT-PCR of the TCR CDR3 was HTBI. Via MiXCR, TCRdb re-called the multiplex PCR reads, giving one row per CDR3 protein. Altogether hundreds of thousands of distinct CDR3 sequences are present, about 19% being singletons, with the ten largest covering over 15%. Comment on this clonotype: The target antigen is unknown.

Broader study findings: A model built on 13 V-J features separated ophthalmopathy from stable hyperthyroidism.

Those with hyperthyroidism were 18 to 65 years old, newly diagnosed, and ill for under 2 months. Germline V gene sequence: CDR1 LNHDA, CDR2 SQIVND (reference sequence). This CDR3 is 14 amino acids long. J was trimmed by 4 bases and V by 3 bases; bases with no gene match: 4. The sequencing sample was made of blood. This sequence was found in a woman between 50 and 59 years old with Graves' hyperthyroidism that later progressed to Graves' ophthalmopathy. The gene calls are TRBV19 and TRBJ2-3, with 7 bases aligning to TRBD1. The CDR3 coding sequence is TGTGCCAGTAGTATGACAGGGAAAGCAGATACGCAGTATTTT. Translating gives CASSMTGKADTQYF.